This T cell receptor (beta chain) was captured by sequencing in a study of OX40 agonist ivuxolimab in advanced cancers. Study in general: Patient treatment consisted of intravenous ivuxolimab administration every 2 weeks at 0.01 to 10 mg/kg. Two cutaneous melanoma patients and one hepatocellular carcinoma patient, three in all, had partial responses. Findings and caveats of the study: Relative to CD4+ cells, CD8+ T cells on average had more expanded clones.

Clones were sequenced by immunoSEQ multiplex PCR, and TCRdb holds only the in-frame ones, with some missing. The sample lists some 58,000 clones; approximately 86% were seen once. This clone was observed a single time. As yet, its antigen is unknown. Autoimmune disease history or systemic immunosuppression led to patients being barred. The CDR3 is 12 amino acids. Trimming took 0 bases from V and 6 from J, leaving 6 bases between them. From germline, CDR1 is SGHTA and CDR2 FQGNSA. The specimen was CD4+ or CD8+ T cells sorted from blood, collected in a trial of the OX40 agonist ivuxolimab. The J gene is TRBJ2-7, the V gene TRBV7-2; D might be TRBD2 (5 bases). The sequence was collected from an adult with an advanced solid tumor such as melanoma, head and neck, liver or kidney cancer. In DNA, the CDR3 is TGTGCCAGCAGCTTAGCGGGAGCCGAGCAGTACTTC. Amino acid sequence: CASSLAGAEQYF. The variable domain in full, completed from reference TRBV7-2 and TRBJ2-7, reads GAGVSQSPSNKVTEKGKDVELRCDPISGHTALYWYRQSLGQGLEFLIYFQGNSAPDKSGLPSDRFSAERTGGSVSTLTIQRTQQEDSAVYLCASSLAGAEQYFGPGTRLTVT.